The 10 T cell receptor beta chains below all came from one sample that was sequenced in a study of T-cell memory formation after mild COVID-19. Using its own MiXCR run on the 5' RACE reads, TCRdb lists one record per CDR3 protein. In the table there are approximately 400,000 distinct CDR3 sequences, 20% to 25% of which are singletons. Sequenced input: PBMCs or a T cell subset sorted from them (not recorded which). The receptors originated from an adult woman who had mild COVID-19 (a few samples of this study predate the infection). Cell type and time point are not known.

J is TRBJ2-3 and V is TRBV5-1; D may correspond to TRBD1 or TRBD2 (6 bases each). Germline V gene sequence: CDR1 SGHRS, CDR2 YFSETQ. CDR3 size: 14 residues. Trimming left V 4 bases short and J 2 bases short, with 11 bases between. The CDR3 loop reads CASSPWGATDTQYF. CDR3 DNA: TGCGCCAGCAGCCCGTGGGGGGCCACAGATACGCAGTATTTT.

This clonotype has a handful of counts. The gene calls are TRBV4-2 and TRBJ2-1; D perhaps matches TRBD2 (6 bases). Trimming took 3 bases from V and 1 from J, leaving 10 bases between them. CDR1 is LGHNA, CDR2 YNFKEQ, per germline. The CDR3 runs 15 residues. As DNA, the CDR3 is TGTGCCAGCAGCCAGGACGGGAGATCCTACAATGAGCAGTTCTTC. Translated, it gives CASSQDGRSYNEQFF.

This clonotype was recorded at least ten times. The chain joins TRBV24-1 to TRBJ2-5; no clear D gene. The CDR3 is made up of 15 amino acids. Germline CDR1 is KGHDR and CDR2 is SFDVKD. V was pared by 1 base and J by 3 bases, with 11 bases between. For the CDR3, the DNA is TGTGCCACCAGTGATTTACCAGGCCTAAAAGAGACCCAGTACTTC. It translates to CATSDLPGLKETQYF.

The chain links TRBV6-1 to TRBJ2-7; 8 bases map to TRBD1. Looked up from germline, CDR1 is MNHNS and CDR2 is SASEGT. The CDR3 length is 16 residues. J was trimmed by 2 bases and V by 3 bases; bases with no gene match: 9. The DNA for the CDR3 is TGTGCCAGCAGTGAGGCAACAGGGGGAGGACCCTACGAGCAGTACTTC. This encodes CASSEATGGGPYEQYF.

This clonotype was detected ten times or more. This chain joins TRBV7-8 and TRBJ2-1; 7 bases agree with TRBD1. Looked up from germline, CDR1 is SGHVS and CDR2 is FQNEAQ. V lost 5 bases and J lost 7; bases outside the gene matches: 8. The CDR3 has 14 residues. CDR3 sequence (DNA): TGTGCCAGCAGCACCAGACAGGGTAGTAATGAGCAGTTCTTC. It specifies CASSTRQGSNEQFF. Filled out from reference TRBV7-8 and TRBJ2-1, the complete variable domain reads GAGVSQSPRYKVAKRGQDVALRCDPISGHVSLFWYQQALGQGPEFLTYFQNEAQLDKSGLPSDRFFAERPEGSVSTLKIQRTQQEDSAVYLCASSTRQGSNEQFFGPGTRLTVL.

The CDR3 DNA is TGTGCCAGCAGCCCCGAGTCGGGGGGGAACACTGAAGCTTTCTTT. This translates into CASSPESGGNTEAFF. The chain employs TRBV11-2 and TRBJ1-1, with a possible D match to TRBD1 (5 bases). The germline V gene encodes CDR1 SGHAT and CDR2 FQNNGV. Deletions cut 5 bases from V and 1 base from J, with 14 bases between. The CDR3 loop spans 15 amino acids.

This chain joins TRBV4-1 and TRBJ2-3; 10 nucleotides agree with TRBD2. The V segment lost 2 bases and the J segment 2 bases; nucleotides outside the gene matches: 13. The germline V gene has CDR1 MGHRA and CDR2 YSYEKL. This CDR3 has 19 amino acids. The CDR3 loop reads CASSQFSSGRASDTDTQYF. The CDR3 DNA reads TGCGCCAGCAGCCAATTCTCCAGCGGGAGGGCTTCGGACACAGATACGCAGTATTTT.

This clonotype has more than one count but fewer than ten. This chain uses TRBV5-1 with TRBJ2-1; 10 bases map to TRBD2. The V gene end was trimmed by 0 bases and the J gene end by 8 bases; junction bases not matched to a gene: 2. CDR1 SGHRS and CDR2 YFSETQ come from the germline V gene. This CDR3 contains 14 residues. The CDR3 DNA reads TGCGCCAGCAGCTTGGACCTAGCGGGGGATGAGCAGTTCTTC. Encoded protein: CASSLDLAGDEQFF.

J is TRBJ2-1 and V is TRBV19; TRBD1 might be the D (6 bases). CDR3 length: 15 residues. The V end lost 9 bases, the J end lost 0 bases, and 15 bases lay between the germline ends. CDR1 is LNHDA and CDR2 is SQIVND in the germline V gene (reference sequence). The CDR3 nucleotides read TGTGCCAGCAGCATTACAGGGAGCTCCTACAATGAGCAGTTCTTC. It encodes CASSITGSSYNEQFF. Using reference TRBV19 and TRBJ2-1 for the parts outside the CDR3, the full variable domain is DGGITQSPKYLFRKEGQNVTLSCEQNLNHDAMYWYRQDPGQGLRLIYYSQIVNDFQKGDIAEGYSVSREKKESFPLTVTSAQKNPTAFYLCASSITGSSYNEQFFGPGTRLTVL.

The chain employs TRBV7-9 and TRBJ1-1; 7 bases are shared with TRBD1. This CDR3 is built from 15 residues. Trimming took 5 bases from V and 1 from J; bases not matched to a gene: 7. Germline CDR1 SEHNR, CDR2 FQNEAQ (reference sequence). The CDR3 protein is CASSLLDRANTEAFF. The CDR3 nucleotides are TGTGCCAGCAGCCTATTAGACAGGGCGAACACTGAAGCTTTCTTT.